The entry below describes one T cell receptor (beta chain). The antigen remains undetermined. This entry comes from a study of vaccination and CD4 T cells after COVID-19. Study in general: Convalescent donors were composed of six males and four females, of whom two were Hispanic. Blood was drawn a median roughly 79 days post second dose, range 14 to 241.

Cultured CD4+ T-cell DNA underwent Oncomine TCR Beta short-read sequencing. Each CDR3 protein is one row after TCRdb ran MiXCR on the PCR reads. The sample lists several thousand distinct CDR3 sequences; approximately 50% were seen once. Treatment in this sample: roughly 10-day PBMC culture with coronavirus spike peptide pools or control peptides (ViraFEST assay). Days 3 and 7 saw half the medium swapped for fresh IL-2 medium. The source is a human donor who had recovered from COVID-19. Sequenced input: CD4+ T cells from blood, cultured in vitro.

CDR3: CASSYSQVSGELFF. The CDR3, as DNA: TGTGCCAGCAGTTACTCGCAAGTTTCCGGGGAGCTGTTTTTT. This rearrangement joins TRBV6-5 to TRBJ2-2, with D uncertain. Per germline, CDR1 MNHEY and CDR2 SVGAGI. With 0 bases removed from V and 6 bases from J, the gap between germline ends came to 8 bases. The CDR3 has 14 residues.